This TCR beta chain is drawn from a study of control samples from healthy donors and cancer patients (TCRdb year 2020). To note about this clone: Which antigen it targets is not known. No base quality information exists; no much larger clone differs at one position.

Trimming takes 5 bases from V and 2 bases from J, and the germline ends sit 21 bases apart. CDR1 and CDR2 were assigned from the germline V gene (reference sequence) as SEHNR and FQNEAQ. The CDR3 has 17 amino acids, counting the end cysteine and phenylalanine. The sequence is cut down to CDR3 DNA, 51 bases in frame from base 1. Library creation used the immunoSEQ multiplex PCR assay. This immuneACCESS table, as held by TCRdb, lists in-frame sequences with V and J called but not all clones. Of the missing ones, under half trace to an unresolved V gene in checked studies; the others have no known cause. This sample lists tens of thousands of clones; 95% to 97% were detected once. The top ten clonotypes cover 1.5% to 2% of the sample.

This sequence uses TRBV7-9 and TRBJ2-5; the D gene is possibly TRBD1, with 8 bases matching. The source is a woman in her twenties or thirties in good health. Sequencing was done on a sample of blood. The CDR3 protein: CASSPPVGQGGQETQYF. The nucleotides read TGTGCCAGCAGCCCGCCCGTCGGACAGGGAGGGCAAGAGACCCAGTACTTC.